Many counts were recorded for the clone carrying this TCR beta chain. No antigen is known for it. The record originates from a study of blood T cells in healthy people across ages. Study-level points and caveats: PBMCs that were unsorted prevented a conclusive naive versus antigen-experienced comparison. When one million T cells were used, diversity estimates were thought to be underestimates. Both higher diversity and more naive CD4+ cells marked long-lived donors when set against aged donors.

Through a sample-barcoded 5' primer and a J-beta primer mix, a second PCR was run for roughly 7 to 12 cycles. TCRdb processed the 5' RACE reads anew with MiXCR; each CDR3 protein has one entry. The table records about 650,000 distinct CDR3 sequences, more than 45% of them present only once. V dropped 4 bases and J dropped 4 bases, with 22 bases sitting between them. This CDR3 region has 17 residues. Germline values: CDR1 PRHDT, CDR2 FYEKMQ (reference sequence). Sequenced: blood. The TCR was taken from a woman aged 80 or over in good health. This chain connects TRBV13 to TRBJ2-5; unclear D gene. In DNA, the CDR3 is TGTGCCAGCAGCTCTCGCCGCCGGATAATCAAGGGAGAGACCCAGTACTTC. Translated, it gives CASSSRRRIIKGETQYF.